This T cell receptor beta chain was profiled in a study of T cells after yellow fever vaccination. Overall study results and limits: After the booster, 96% of CD4 and more than 85% of CD8 primary-response clones were re-detected. There was a possibility that FACS-sorted repertoires contained abundant clonotypes contaminating from the bulk population. Overlap between CD4 and CD8 compartments was detected for a small share of clonotypes.

In making TCR cDNA, 5'RACE template switching added a universal primer site and UMIs to it. A single record per CDR3 protein comes from TCRdb applying MiXCR to the 5' RACE reads. The table includes 200,000 to 250,000 distinct CDR3 sequences, 6.9% detected once. Germline CDR1 reads SGHNT; CDR2 reads YENEEA. The CDR3 spans 15 residues. V shed 5 bases, J shed 7 bases, and the junction held 10 bases outside the gene matches. This clonotype showed up just a few times. Its antigen is not known. The TCR originated in a man between 25 and 39 years old who received the YFV17D yellow fever vaccine. The gene calls are TRBV11-3 and TRBJ2-1, with TRBD2 identical over 8 bases. The sequences come from CD4+ T cells sorted from PBMCs, collected 15 days after the yellow fever booster vaccination. For the CDR3, the DNA is TGTGCCAGCAGCCCATCAGCGGGAGCAGGGAATGAGCAGTTCTTC. As protein: CASSPSAGAGNEQFF.